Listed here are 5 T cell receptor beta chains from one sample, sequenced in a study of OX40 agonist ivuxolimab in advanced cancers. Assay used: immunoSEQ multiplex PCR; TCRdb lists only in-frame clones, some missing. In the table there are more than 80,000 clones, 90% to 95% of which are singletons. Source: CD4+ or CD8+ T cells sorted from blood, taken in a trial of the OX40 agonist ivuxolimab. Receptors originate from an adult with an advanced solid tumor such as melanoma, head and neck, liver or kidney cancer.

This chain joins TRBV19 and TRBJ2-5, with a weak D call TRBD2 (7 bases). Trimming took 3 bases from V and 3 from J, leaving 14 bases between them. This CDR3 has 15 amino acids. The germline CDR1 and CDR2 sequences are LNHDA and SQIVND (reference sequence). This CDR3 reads CASSIRGAVEETQYF. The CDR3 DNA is TGTGCCAGTAGTATCCGGGGGGCGGTTGAAGAGACCCAGTACTTC.

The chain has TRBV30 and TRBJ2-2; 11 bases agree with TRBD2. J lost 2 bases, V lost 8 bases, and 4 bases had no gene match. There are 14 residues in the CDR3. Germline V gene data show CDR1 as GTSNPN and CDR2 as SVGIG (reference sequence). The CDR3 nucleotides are TGTGCCCGACTAGCGGGGCTTAACACCGGGGAGCTGTTTTTT. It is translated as CARLAGLNTGELFF.

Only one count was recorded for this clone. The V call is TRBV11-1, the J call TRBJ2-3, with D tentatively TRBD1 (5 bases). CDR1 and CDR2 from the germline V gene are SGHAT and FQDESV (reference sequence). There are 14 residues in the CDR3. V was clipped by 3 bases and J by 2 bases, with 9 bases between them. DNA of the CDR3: TGTGCCAGCAGCTTTGGCAGGGCCACAGATACGCAGTATTTT. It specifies CASSFGRATDTQYF.

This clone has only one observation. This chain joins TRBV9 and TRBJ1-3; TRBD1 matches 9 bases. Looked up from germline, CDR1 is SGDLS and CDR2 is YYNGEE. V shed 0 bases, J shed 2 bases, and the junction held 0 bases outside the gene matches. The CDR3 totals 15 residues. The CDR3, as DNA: TGTGCCAGCAGCGTAGGACAGGGGGCTGGAAACACCATATATTTT. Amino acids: CASSVGQGAGNTIYF.

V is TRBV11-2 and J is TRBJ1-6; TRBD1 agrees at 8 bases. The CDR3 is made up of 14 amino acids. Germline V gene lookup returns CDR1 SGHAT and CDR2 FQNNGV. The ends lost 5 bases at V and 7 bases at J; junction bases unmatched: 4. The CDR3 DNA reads TGTGCCAGCAGCCGACAGGGGAGCAATTCACCCCTCCACTTT. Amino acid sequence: CASSRQGSNSPLHF.